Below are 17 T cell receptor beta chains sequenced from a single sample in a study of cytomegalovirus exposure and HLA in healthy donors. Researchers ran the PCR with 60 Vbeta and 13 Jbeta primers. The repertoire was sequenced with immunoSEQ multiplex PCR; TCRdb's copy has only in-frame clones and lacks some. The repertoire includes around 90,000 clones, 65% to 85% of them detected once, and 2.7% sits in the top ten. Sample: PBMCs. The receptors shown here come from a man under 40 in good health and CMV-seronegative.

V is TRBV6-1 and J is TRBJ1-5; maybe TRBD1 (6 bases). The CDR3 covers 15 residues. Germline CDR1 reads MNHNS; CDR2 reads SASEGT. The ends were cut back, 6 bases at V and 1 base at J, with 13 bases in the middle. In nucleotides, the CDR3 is TGTGCCAGCAGCCCCCAGGGGTTGAGCAATCAGCCCCAGCATTTT. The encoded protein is CASSPQGLSNQPQHF.

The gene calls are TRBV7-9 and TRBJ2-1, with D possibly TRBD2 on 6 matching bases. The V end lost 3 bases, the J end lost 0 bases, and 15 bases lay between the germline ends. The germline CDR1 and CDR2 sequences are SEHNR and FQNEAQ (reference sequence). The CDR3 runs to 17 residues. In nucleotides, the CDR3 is TGTGCCAGCAGCTTGGGGGGTTGGCAAATCTCCTACAATGAGCAGTTCTTC. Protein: CASSLGGWQISYNEQFF. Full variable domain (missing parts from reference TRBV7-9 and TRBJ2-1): DTGVSQNPRHKITKRGQNVTFRCDPISEHNRLYWYRQTLGQGPEFLTYFQNEAQLEKSRLLSDRFSAERPKGSFSTLEIQRTEQGDSAMYLCASSLGGWQISYNEQFFGPGTRLTVL.

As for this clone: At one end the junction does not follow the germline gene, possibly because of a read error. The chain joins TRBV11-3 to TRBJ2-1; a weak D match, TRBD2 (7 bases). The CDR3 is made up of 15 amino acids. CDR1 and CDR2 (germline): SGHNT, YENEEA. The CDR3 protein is CASSLGRGAGNEQFF. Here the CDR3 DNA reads TGTGCCAGCAGTTTAGGTCGGGGGGCGGGGAATGAGCAGTTCTTC.

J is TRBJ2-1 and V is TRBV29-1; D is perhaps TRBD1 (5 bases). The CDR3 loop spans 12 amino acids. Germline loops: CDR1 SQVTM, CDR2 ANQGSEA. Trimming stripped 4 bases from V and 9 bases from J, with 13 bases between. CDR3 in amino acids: CSVAGRAVEQFF. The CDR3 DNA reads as TGCAGCGTTGCGGGCAGGGCGGTTGAGCAGTTCTTC.

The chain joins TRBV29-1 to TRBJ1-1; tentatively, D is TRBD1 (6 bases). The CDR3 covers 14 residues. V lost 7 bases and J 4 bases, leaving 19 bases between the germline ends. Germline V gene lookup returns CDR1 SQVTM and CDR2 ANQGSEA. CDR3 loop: CSAERGPRLTEAFF. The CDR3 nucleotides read TGCAGCGCTGAGCGGGGGCCTAGGCTCACTGAAGCTTTCTTT. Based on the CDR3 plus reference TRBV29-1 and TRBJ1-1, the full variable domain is SAVISQKPSRDICQRGTSLTIQCQVDSQVTMMFWYRQQPGQSLTLIATANQGSEATYESGFVIDKFPISRPNLTFSTLTVSNMSPEDSSIYLCSAERGPRLTEAFFGQGTRLTVV.

The CDR3: CASGTGTLSTDTQYF. For the CDR3, the DNA is TGTGCTAGTGGGACCGGGACACTCAGCACAGATACGCAGTATTTT. The V gene is TRBV12-5, the J gene TRBJ2-3; maybe TRBD1 (6 bases). Trimming cost V 6 bases and J 0 bases, with 13 bases left between them. Germline V gene lookup returns CDR1 LGHNT and CDR2 FRNRAP. CDR3 size: 15 residues. The full variable domain, its missing parts supplied by reference TRBV12-5 and TRBJ2-3, is DARVTQTPRHKVTEMGQEVTMRCQPILGHNTVFWYRQTMMQGLELLAYFRNRAPLDDSGMPKDRFSAEMPDATLATLKIQPSEPRDSAVYFCASGTGTLSTDTQYFGPGTRLTVL.

The CDR3 nucleotides are TGTGCCAGCTCACCAGGCGAGGGTTTATCGGGGGGCTACACCTTC. It specifies CASSPGEGLSGGYTF. V and J are TRBV18 and TRBJ1-2, with D hard to call. V lost 2 bases to trimming and J lost 8 bases, with 18 bases between them. Germline V gives CDR1 KGHSH, CDR2 LQKENI. CDR3 length equals 15 residues.

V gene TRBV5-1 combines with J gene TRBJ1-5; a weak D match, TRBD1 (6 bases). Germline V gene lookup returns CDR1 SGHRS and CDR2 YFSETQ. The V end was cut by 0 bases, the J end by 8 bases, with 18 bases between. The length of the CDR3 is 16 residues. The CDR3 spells CASSLAGPQGLEPQHF. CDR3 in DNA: TGCGCCAGCAGCTTGGCCGGACCCCAGGGGTTGGAGCCCCAGCATTTT.

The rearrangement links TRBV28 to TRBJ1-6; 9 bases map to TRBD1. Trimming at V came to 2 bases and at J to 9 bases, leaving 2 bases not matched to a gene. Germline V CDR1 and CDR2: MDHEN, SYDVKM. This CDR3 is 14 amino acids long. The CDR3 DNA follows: TGTGCCAGCAGTTTACGGGACAGGGTTTCACCCCTCCACTTT. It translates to CASSLRDRVSPLHF.

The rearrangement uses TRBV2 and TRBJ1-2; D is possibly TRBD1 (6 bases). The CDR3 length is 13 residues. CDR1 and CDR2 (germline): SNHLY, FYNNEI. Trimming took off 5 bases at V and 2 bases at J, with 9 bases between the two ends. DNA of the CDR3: TGTGCCAGCAGTTCCACAGGGAACTATGGCTACACCTTC. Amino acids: CASSSTGNYGYTF. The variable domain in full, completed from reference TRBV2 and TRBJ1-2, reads EPEVTQTPSHQVTQMGQEVILRCVPISNHLYFYWYRQILGQKVEFLVSFYNNEISEKSEIFDDQFSVERPDGSNFTLKIRSTKLEDSAMYFCASSSTGNYGYTFGSGTRLTVV.

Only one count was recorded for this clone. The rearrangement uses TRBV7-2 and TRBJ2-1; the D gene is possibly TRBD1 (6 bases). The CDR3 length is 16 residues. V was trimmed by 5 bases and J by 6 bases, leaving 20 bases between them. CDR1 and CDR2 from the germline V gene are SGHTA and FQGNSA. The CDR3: CASSPRTLTRGNEQFF. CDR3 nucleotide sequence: TGTGCCAGCAGCCCCCGGACCCTCACCAGGGGCAATGAGCAGTTCTTC.

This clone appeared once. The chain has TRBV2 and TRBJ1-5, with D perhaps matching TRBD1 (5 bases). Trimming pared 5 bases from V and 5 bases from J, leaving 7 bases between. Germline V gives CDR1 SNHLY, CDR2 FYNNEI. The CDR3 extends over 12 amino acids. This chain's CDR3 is CASSLGDQPQHF. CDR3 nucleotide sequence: TGTGCCAGCAGTTTAGGGGATCAGCCCCAGCATTTT.

The CDR3 DNA is TGTGCCAGTAGGACCCAAGCGGGGGGGCGCCGGGAGCTGTTTTTT. Protein sequence: CASRTQAGGRRELFF. The chain has TRBV19 and TRBJ2-2, with 10 bases that match TRBD2. Trimming cost V 6 bases and J 9 bases; bases outside gene matches: 10. Germline CDR1 reads LNHDA; CDR2 reads SQIVND (reference sequence). CDR3 length: 15 residues.

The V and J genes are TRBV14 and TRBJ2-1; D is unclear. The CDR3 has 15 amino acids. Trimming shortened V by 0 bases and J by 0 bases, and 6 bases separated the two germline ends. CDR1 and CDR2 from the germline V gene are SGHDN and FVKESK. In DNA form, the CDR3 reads TGTGCCAGCAGCCAAGAATATAGCTCCTACAATGAGCAGTTCTTC. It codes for CASSQEYSSYNEQFF.

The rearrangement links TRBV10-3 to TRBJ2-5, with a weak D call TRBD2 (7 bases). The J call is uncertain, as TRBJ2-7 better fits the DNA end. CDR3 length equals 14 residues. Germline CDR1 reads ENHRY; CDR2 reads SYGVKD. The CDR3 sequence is CAISESGGLHEQYF. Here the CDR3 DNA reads TGTGCCATCAGTGAGTCGGGGGGGCTGCACGAGCAGTACTTC.

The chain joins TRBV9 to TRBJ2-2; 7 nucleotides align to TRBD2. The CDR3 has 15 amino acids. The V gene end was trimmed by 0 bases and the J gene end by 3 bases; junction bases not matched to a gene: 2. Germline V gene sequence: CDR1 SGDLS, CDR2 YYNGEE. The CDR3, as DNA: TGTGCCAGCAGCGTAGGTCTAGCGGACACCGGGGAGCTGTTTTTT. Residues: CASSVGLADTGELFF.

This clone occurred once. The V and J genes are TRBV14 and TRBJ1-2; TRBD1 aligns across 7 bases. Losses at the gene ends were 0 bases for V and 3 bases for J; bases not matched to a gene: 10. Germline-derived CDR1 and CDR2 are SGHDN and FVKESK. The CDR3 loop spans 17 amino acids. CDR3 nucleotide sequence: TGTGCCAGCAGCCAAGATTCCCGACAGGGCCTGCACTATGGCTACACCTTC. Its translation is CASSQDSRQGLHYGYTF.